This TCR beta chain derives from a study of CD8 T cells in ankylosing spondylitis. V was clipped by 7 bases and J by 7 bases; unmatched bases: 5. Per germline, CDR1 SQVTM and CDR2 ANQGSEA. The CDR3 consists of 13 residues. A quantitative 5'-RACE method, one with molecular barcodes, was used to make TCR beta libraries. A single record per CDR3 protein comes from TCRdb applying MiXCR to the 5' RACE reads. The sample carries hundreds of thousands of distinct CDR3 sequences, about 13% recorded once. Ten or more counts support this clonotype. Its antigen is not identified. Study-wide findings and caveats: Disease-linked clones had a CD8+ phenotype and relatively low frequency in peripheral blood. Clones linked to disease were reported to show significant enrichment in matched ankylosing spondylitis synovial fluid. A motif in TCR beta, a set of under ten highly homologous variants, appeared characteristic of ankylosing spondylitis blood.

Sequencing was carried out using blood, either unsorted or a sorted T cell fraction (not recorded which). This chain links TRBV29-1 with TRBJ2-1; 12 nucleotides match TRBD2. This clonotype was obtained from a male donor with ankylosing spondylitis. The CDR3 spells CSARLAGVNEQFF. Here the CDR3 DNA reads TGCAGCGCAAGACTAGCGGGAGTAAATGAGCAGTTCTTC.